Reported below is one T cell receptor beta chain. TCRdb's copy holds only in-frame clones and misses some; the assay was immunoSEQ multiplex PCR. The sample has roughly 49,000 clones, 70% to 75% seen once. This sample is drawn from a study of T cell clones after liver transplantation. Looking at the study overall: Apart from three HCV-positive recipients, transplants were for non-autoimmune, non-viral reasons.

The V gene's germline CDR1 is MNHNS and CDR2 SASEGT. The V and J ends lost 5 bases and 6 bases respectively, with 10 bases between them. The CDR3 is 12 residues long. V is TRBV6-1 and J is TRBJ1-1; possibly TRBD1 for D (5 bases). The clonotype was recovered from a human patient who received a liver transplant. Some T cells may trace back to the graft donor. The source was CD4+ T cells from blood, collected around 52 months after liver transplant. CDR3 in DNA: TGTGCCAGCAGTCCTTCAGGGTCTGAAGCTTTCTTT. Its translation is CASSPSGSEAFF.